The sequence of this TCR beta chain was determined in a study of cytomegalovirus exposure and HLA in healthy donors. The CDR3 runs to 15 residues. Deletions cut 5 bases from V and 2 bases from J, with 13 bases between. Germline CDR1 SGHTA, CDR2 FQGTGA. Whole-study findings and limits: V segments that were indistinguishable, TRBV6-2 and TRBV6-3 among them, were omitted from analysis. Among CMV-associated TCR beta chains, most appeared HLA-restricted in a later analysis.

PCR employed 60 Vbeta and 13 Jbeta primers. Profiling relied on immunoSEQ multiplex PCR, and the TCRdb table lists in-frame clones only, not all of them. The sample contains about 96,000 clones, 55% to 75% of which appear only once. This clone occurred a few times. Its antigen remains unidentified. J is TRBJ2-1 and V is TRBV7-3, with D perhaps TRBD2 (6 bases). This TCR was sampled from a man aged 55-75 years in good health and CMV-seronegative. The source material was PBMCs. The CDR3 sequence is CASSPSGGTYNEQFF. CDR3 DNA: TGTGCCAGCAGCCCCTCCGGGGGAACCTACAATGAGCAGTTCTTC. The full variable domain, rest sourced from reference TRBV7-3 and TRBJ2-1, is GAGVSQTPSNKVTEKGKYVELRCDPISGHTALYWYRQSLGQGPEFLIYFQGTGAADDSGLPNDRFFAVRPEGSVSTLKIQRTERGDSAVYLCASSPSGGTYNEQFFGPGTRLTVL.